One and the same sample provided the 11 T cell receptor beta chains below, sequenced in a study of cytomegalovirus exposure and HLA in healthy donors. It was with 60 Vbeta and 13 Jbeta primers that the PCR ran. Assay: immunoSEQ multiplex PCR; the TCRdb copy retains only in-frame clones and omits some. The data contain 120,000 or so clones, 70% to 85% of them singletons. Sequenced material: PBMCs. These receptors were taken from a man aged 18 to 30 in good health and CMV-seropositive.

The chain couples TRBV11-2 to TRBJ1-2; TRBD1 matches 9 bases. CDR3 length: 14 amino acids. The trim removed 4 bases at V and 6 bases at J, leaving 6 bases unmatched. The germline V gene has CDR1 SGHAT and CDR2 FQNNGV. CDR3 amino acids: CASSSQGQGDGYTF. CDR3 nucleotides: TGTGCCAGCAGCTCACAGGGACAGGGTGATGGCTACACCTTC.

The rearrangement links TRBV28 to TRBJ2-7; 7 nucleotides match TRBD1. This CDR3 is built from 14 residues. The J segment lost 6 bases and the V segment lost 6 bases, leaving 11 bases of the junction unmatched. Germline loops: CDR1 MDHEN, CDR2 SYDVKM. The CDR3 protein is CASSQAQGFREQYF. CDR3 nucleotides: TGTGCCAGCAGCCAAGCACAGGGGTTTCGCGAGCAGTACTTC.

Of note for this clone: This CDR3 is also generated by other DNA sequences in the sample. The chain couples TRBV4-2 to TRBJ1-5; D unclear. In germline, CDR1 is LGHNA, CDR2 YNFKEQ. The CDR3 covers 15 residues. The V end lost 3 bases, the J end lost 6 bases, and 15 bases lay between the germline ends. The DNA for the CDR3 is TGTGCCAGCAGCCAGGATTTCGGACTACTTCAGCCCCAGCATTTT. This codes for CASSQDFGLLQPQHF.

This clone has only a few counts. The chain carries TRBV5-1 and TRBJ1-2, with 7 bases identical to TRBD1. V gave up 7 bases and J gave up 7 bases; unmatched junction bases: 7. The CDR3 spans 12 residues. Germline assignment: CDR1 SGHRS and CDR2 YFSETQ. For the CDR3, the DNA is TGCGCCAGCGGAGACAGGGATGCTGGCTACACCTTC. Translated, it gives CASGDRDAGYTF. The complete variable domain, with remaining parts taken from reference TRBV5-1 and TRBJ1-2, reads KAGVTQTPRYLIKTRGQQVTLSCSPISGHRSVSWYQQTPGQGLQFLFEYFSETQRNKGNFPGRFSGRQFSNSRSEMNVSTLELGDSALYLCASGDRDAGYTFGSGTRLTVV.

This rearrangement joins TRBV7-3 to TRBJ2-6, with 7 positions matching TRBD1. Looked up from germline, CDR1 is SGHTA and CDR2 is FQGTGA. The CDR3 loop spans 19 amino acids. V was clipped by 1 base and J by 0 bases; unmatched bases: 9. CDR3 DNA: TGTGCCAGCAGCTTAATAGGGACAGCTCTTTCCTCTGGGGCCAACGTCCTGACTTTC. Translated, it gives CASSLIGTALSSGANVLTF.

The chain couples TRBV28 to TRBJ2-2, with 7 nucleotides matching TRBD1. The length of the CDR3 is 15 residues. V lost 6 bases to trimming and J lost 5 bases; unmatched junction nucleotides: 9. Per germline, CDR1 MDHEN and CDR2 SYDVKM. CDR3 amino acids: CASRPDRTQTGELFF. The CDR3 nucleotides read TGTGCCAGCAGACCGGACAGGACCCAGACCGGGGAGCTGTTTTTT.

V usage is TRBV27 and J usage is TRBJ2-3; D is ambiguous. The germline gives CDR1 MNHEY, CDR2 SMNVEV (reference sequence). V gave up 2 bases and J gave up 4 bases, with 4 bases separating them. CDR3 length: 12 amino acids. CDR3 DNA: TGTGCCAGCAGTTTAGGCCCAGATACGCAGTATTTT. It is translated as CASSLGPDTQYF.

The chain combines TRBV2 with TRBJ2-7; a weak D match, TRBD1 (5 bases). This CDR3 region has 13 residues. Germline V gene sequence: CDR1 SNHLY, CDR2 FYNNEI. Trimming left V 5 bases short and J 4 bases short, with 12 bases between. The CDR3 protein is CASSSQGLYEQYF. The CDR3 nucleotides are TGTGCCAGCAGTTCCCAGGGTTTGTACGAGCAGTACTTC.

The rearrangement uses TRBV30 and TRBJ1-2; a possible D gene is TRBD1 (5 bases). From germline, CDR1 is GTSNPN and CDR2 SVGIG (reference sequence). This CDR3 comprises 10 residues. The V end was cut by 7 bases, the J end by 4 bases, with 7 bases between. The CDR3: CALDSYGYTF. The CDR3 DNA is TGTGCCTTAGACAGCTATGGCTACACCTTC.

This CDR3 reads CASRPTGQGHEKLFF. CDR3 in DNA: TGTGCCAGCAGGCCAACGGGACAGGGTCATGAAAAACTGTTTTTT. The rearrangement links TRBV14 to TRBJ1-4; 9 positions agree with TRBD1. Germline V gene lookup returns CDR1 SGHDN and CDR2 FVKESK. V lost 6 bases to trimming and J lost 6 bases; unmatched junction nucleotides: 8. This CDR3 is built from 15 residues.

This chain joins TRBV6-4 and TRBJ1-5; 7 positions agree with TRBD1. Germline-derived CDR1 and CDR2 are MRHNA and SNTAGT. CDR3 length equals 16 residues. J gave up 0 bases and V 6 bases, and 8 bases lay outside the gene matches. The CDR3 DNA reads as TGTGCCAGCAGAGTACTCGACAGGGTTAGCAATCAGCCCCAGCATTTT. This translates into CASRVLDRVSNQPQHF.